Following are 5 T cell receptor beta chains from one sample sequenced in a study of PD-1 and CTLA-4 blockade in melanoma. Profiled with immunoSEQ multiplex PCR; TCRdb holds only in-frame clones, not every one. The sample consists of 20,000 to 25,000 clones, about 91% of them appearing once. The sequences come from CD8+ T cells from peripheral blood, collected before anti-PD-1 treatment. The receptors derive from a human donor with melanoma.

The chain recombines TRBV7-2 with TRBJ2-7; 12 bases line up with TRBD2. V lost 1 base, J lost 6 bases, and 7 bases stayed unmatched. Germline-derived CDR1 and CDR2 are SGHTA and FQGNSA. The CDR3 has 16 amino acids. The CDR3 bases are TGTGCCAGCAGCTTAGTGCTAGCGGGGGGGCCATCCGAGCAGTACTTC. It codes for CASSLVLAGGPSEQYF.

V and J are TRBV13 and TRBJ2-7; 7 bases align to TRBD1. This CDR3 comprises 15 residues. The junction had 7 bases not matched to a gene; V was cut back by 1 base and J by 4 bases. Germline CDR1 is PRHDT and CDR2 is FYEKMQ (reference sequence). CDR3 sequence (DNA): TGTGCCAGCAGCTTAGTCGGGCAGGGGGAATACGAGCAGTACTTC. This sequence encodes CASSLVGQGEYEQYF.

The chain couples TRBV9 to TRBJ2-7; TRBD2 might be the D (6 bases). CDR1 is SGDLS and CDR2 is YYNGEE in the germline V gene. Trimming stripped 6 bases from V and 6 bases from J, with 19 bases between. There are 14 residues in the CDR3. The CDR3 sequence is CASNKWGEGREQYF. The CDR3 DNA follows: TGTGCCAGCAACAAGTGGGGGGAAGGGCGCGAGCAGTACTTC.

This clone was recorded only once. The genes are TRBV13 and TRBJ2-3; 9 nucleotides line up with TRBD2. Unmatched junction bases numbered 9, after V lost 3 bases and J lost 8 bases. CDR3 size: 15 residues. Looked up from germline, CDR1 is PRHDT and CDR2 is FYEKMQ (reference sequence). The CDR3 DNA is TGTGCCAGCAGCTTCGGCCGAGGCGGGGGGGGTACGCAGTATTTT. Translation: CASSFGRGGGGTQYF.

The chain uses TRBV28 and TRBJ2-7; 8 bases agree with TRBD1. This CDR3 is built from 15 residues. The trim removed 3 bases at V and 0 bases at J, leaving 4 bases unmatched. The V gene's germline CDR1 is MDHEN and CDR2 SYDVKM. Here the CDR3 reads CASSFPGTGSYEQYF. CDR3 DNA sequence: TGTGCCAGCAGTTTCCCAGGGACAGGCTCCTACGAGCAGTACTTC. Full variable domain (outside the CDR3, taken from reference TRBV28 and TRBJ2-7): DVKVTQSSRYLVKRTGEKVFLECVQDMDHENMFWYRQDPGLGLRLIYFSYDVKMKEKGDIPEGYSVSREKKERFSLILESASTNQTSMYLCASSFPGTGSYEQYFGPGTRLTVT.